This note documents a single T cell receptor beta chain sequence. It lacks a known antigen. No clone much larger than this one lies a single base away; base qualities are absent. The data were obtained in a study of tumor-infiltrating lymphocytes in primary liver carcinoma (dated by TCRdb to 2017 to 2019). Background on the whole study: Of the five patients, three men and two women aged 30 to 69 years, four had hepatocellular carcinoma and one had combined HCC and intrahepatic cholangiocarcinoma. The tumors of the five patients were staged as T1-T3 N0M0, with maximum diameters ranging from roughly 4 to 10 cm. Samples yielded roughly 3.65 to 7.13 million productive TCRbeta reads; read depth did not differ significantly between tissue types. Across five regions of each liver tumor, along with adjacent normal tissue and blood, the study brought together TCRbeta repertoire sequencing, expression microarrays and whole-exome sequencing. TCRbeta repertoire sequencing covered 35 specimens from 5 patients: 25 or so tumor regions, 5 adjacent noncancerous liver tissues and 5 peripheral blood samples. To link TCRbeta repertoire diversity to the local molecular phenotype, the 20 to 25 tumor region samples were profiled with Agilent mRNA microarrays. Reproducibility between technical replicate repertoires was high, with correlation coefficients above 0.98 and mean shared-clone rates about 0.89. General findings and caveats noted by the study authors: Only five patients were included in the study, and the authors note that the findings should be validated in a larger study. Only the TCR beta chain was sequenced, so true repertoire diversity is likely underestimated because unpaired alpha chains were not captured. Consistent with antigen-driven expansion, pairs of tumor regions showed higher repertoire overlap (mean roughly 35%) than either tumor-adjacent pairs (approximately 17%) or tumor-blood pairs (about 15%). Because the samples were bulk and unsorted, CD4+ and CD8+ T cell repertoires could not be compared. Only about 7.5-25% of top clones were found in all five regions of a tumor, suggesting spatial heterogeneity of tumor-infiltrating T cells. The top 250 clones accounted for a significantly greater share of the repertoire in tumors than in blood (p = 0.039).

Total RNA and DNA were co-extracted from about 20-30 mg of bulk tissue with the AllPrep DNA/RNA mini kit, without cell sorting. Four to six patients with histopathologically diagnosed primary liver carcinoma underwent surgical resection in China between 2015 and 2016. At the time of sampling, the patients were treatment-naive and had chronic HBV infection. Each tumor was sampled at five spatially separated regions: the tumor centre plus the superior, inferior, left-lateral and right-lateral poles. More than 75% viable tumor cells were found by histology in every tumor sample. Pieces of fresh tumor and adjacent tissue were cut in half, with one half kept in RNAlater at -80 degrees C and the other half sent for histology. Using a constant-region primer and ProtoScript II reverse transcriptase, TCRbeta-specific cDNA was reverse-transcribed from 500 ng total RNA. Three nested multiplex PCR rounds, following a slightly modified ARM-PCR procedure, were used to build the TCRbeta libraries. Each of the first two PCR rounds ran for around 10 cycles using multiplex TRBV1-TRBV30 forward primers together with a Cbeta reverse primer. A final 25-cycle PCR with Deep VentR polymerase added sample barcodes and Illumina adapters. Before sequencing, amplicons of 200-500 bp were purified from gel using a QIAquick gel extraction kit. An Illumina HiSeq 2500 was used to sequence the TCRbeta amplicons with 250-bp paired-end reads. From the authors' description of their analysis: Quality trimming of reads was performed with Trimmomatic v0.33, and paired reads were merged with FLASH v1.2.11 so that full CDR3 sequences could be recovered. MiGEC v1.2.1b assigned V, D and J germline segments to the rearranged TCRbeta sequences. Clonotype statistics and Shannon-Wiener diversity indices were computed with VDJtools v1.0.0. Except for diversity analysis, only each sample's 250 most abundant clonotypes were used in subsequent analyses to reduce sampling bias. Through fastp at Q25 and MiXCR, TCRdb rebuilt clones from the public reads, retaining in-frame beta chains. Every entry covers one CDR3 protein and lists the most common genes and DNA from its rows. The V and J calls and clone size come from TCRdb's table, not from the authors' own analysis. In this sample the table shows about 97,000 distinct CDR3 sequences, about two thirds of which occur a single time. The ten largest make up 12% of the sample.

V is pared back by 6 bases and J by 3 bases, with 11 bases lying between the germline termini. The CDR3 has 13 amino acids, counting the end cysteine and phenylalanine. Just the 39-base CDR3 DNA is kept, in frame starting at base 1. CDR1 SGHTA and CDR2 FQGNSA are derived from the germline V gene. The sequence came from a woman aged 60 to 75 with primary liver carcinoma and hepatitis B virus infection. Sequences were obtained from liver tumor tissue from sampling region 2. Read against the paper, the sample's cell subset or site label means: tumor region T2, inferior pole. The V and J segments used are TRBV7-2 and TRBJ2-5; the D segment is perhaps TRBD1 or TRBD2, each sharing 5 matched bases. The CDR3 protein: CASRGPSKETQYF. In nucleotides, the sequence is TGTGCCAGCAGGGGACCATCCAAAGAGACCCAGTACTTC.